The sequence of this T cell receptor beta chain was determined in a study of T-cell reconstitution after alpha-beta-depleted transplantation in children (TCRdb year 2016). Some background on the complete study: The study quantitatively tracked T-cell immune reconstitution after TCRalphabeta/CD19-depleted allogeneic hematopoietic cell transplantation in children using TCR repertoire profiling.

This clonotype was seen a few times. Its antigen is unknown. Per-base qualities were not stored, and no clone one base away is much larger. Ends trimmed: V by 3 bases, J by 4 bases; bases unmatched to a gene: 2. The CDR3, from cysteine to phenylalanine, totals 13 residues. Only CDR3 DNA remains: 39 bases, in frame from the first base. CDR1 and CDR2 are read off the germline V gene (reference sequence) as SEHNR and FQNEAQ. Receptors were amplified or captured by PCR. The sample was run on an Illumina HiSeq 2500. TCR libraries were prepared with molecular barcoding, using unique molecular identifiers to normalize TCRbeta repertoire quantification. Through fastp at Q25 and MiXCR, TCRdb rebuilt clones from the public reads, retaining in-frame beta chains. Duplicate CDR3 protein sequences are folded into a single record with the most common DNA and genes. In this sample the table shows some 400,000 distinct CDR3 sequences, roughly 22% of which occur a single time. Approximately 3.8% of the sample is taken by the ten largest.

The specimen comprised PBMCs from the stem cell graft donor, sampled from the stem cell graft. The receptor chain draws on TRBV7-9 and TRBJ2-7; 8 bases in between match TRBD2. This clonotype was sampled from a human donor who donated a stem cell graft to a child with acute myeloid leukemia. The encoded CDR3 is CASSFQRGYEQYF. The DNA sequence reads TGTGCCAGCAGCTTCCAGCGGGGGTACGAGCAGTACTTC.